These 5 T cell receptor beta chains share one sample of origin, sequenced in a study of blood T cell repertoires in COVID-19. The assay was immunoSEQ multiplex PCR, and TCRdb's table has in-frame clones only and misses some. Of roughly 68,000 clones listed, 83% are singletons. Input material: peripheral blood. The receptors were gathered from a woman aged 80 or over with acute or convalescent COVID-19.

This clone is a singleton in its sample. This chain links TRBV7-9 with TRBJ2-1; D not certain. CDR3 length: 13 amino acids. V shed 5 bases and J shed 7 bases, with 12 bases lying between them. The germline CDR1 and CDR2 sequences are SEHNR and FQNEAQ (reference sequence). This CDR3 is CASSRAGLNEQFF. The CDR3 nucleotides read TGTGCCAGCAGCCGAGCCGGGTTGAATGAGCAGTTCTTC.

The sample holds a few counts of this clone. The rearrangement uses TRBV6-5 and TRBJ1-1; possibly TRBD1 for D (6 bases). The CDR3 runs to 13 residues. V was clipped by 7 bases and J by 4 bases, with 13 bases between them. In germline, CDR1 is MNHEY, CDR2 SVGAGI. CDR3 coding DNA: TGTGCCAGCAAGTTAGAAGGGGGCACTGAAGCTTTCTTT. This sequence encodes CASKLEGGTEAFF.

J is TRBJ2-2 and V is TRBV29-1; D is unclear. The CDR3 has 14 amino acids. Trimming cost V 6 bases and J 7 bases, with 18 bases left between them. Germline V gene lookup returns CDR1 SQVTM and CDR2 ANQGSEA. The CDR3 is CSVARLSRGGELFF. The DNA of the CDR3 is TGCAGCGTCGCCCGCCTTTCCCGAGGCGGGGAGCTGTTTTTT.

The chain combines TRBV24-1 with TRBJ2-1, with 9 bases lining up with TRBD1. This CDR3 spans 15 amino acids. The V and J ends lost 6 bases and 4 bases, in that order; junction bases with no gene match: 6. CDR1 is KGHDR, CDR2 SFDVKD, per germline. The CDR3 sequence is CATSSTGQGYNEQFF. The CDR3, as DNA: TGTGCCACCAGTTCAACGGGACAGGGATACAATGAGCAGTTCTTC.

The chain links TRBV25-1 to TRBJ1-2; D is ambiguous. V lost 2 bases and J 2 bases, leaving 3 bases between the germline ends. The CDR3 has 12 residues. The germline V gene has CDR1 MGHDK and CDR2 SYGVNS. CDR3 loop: CASSEQNYGYTF. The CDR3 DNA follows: TGTGCCAGCAGTGAACAAAACTATGGCTACACCTTC.